This is a list of T cell receptor beta chains from one sample in a study of T cells in Graves' hyperthyroidism and ophthalmopathy. TCRdb re-analysed the multiplex PCR reads in MiXCR, keeping a single row per CDR3 protein. The sample records about 250,000 distinct CDR3 sequences, roughly 22% being singletons. Sequencing was done on a sample of blood. Receptors originate from a woman in her forties with Graves' ophthalmopathy. Both conserved end residues are trimmed from each CDR3. The order of the fields is J gene, V gene, CDR3 protein.

TRBJ2-5 TRBV10-1 ASSRGVGETQY
TRBJ1-1 TRBV7-3 ASSSTGGGFGTEAF
TRBJ2-2 TRBV19 ASSQGGGRHTGELF
TRBJ2-7 TRBV27 ASSPGTGRGREQY
TRBJ1-2 TRBV28 ASTPDRRVGNGYT
TRBJ2-7 TRBV18 ASSPPNGEQY
TRBJ1-2 TRBV28 ASSFIGDGYT
TRBJ2-2 TRBV12-3/TRBV12-4 ASSYRNTGELF
TRBJ1-5 TRBV28 ASSVSLDSNQPQH
TRBJ1-1 TRBV27 ASSLSGLWDTEAF
TRBJ2-5 TRBV28 ASTTGTSGPQETQY
TRBJ1-5 TRBV19 ASSIRTGHNQPQH
TRBJ1-1 TRBV7-2 ASSFVAGFTEAF
TRBJ2-7 TRBV9 ASSPAWEQY
TRBJ1-2 TRBV4-1 ASSQDGGRNYGYT
TRBJ1-1 TRBV6-2/TRBV6-3 ASGHMNTEAF
TRBJ2-7 TRBV28 ASSLEPQGYEQY
TRBJ2-5 TRBV18 ASSPGGEETQY
TRBJ1-5 TRBV4-1 ASSQDLSQGGNQPQH
TRBJ1-3 TRBV6-2/TRBV6-3 ASAKDRASGNTIY
TRBJ1-1 TRBV5-1 ASSGTMADTEAF
TRBJ1-2 TRBV18 ASSPPMQGYGYT
TRBJ1-2 TRBV19 ASSPMDRGLGYT
TRBJ2-7 TRBV2 ASSQQQYEQY
TRBJ1-5 TRBV6-1 ASSPGTGGPNQPQH
TRBJ2-5 TRBV7-8 ASMAAGLETQY
TRBJ1-1 TRBV6-1 ASRRWTAEAF
TRBJ1-3 TRBV28 ASSSAAAGNSGNTIY
TRBJ1-1 TRBV20-1 SARVGAIPPEAF
TRBJ1-1 TRBV6-1 ASSGSGWTEAF
TRBJ2-5 TRBV28 ASSFHGKLQETQY
TRBJ1-2 TRBV12-3/TRBV12-4 ASSLNRRNYGYT
TRBJ2-1 TRBV3-1 ASSPTAYNEQF
TRBJ2-2 TRBV28 ASSFLGLSDTGELF
TRBJ2-5 TRBV4-2 ASSQGKELAGQETQY
TRBJ2-5 TRBV4-1 ASSAGFPLRERETQY
TRBJ2-7 TRBV7-2 ASSLERGKGEQY
TRBJ1-5 TRBV28 ASSLTIQPQH
TRBJ2-7 TRBV12-3/TRBV12-4 ASSLTPLLAGGEEQY
TRBJ1-1 TRBV3-1 ASSQQGQPNTEAF
TRBJ2-1 TRBV20-1 SARDSVVRDGGGSYNEQF
TRBJ1-2 TRBV12-3/TRBV12-4 ASSYTGGGGYT
TRBJ2-7 TRBV28 ASSLGGLEGFDEQY
TRBJ2-7 TRBV6-2/TRBV6-3 ASSYSRLYEQY
TRBJ2-5 TRBV6-1 ASRRFLQGETQY
TRBJ2-6 TRBV4-2 ASSQDGGSGRIGANVLT
TRBJ1-6 TRBV30 AWSAGQHNSPLH
TRBJ1-1 TRBV7-6 ASSLSWDTEAF
TRBJ2-5 TRBV28 ASSFGGAVETQY
TRBJ1-2 TRBV6-5 ASSYFGATDGYT
TRBJ1-3 TRBV6-5 AAATDSSGNTIY
TRBJ1-5 TRBV28 ASRPQGAKNQPQH
TRBJ2-7 TRBV4-2 ASSHRGSHEQY
TRBJ2-2 TRBV28 ASRLTENTGELF